The present entry profiles one T cell receptor (beta chain) with its context. The data were obtained in a study of blood T cell repertoires in COVID-19. Measured with immunoSEQ multiplex PCR; TCRdb has only the in-frame clones, and not every one. The sample yields more than 200,000 clones, roughly three quarters seen once. Germline-derived CDR1 and CDR2 are SNHLY and FYNNEI. The CDR3 sequence is 14 residues long. V shed 3 bases and J shed 3 bases, with 9 bases lying between them. Input material: peripheral blood. The TCR comes from a middle-aged woman with active or convalescent COVID-19. The J gene is TRBJ1-3, the V gene TRBV2, with D tentatively TRBD1 (5 bases). The CDR3, as DNA: TGTGCCAGCAGTGATCAGGGAAATGGAAACACCATATATTTT. Its protein product is CASSDQGNGNTIYF.